Each of the 30 T cell receptor beta chains below was sequenced from the same sample in a study of cytomegalovirus exposure and HLA in healthy donors. Use of 60 Vbeta and 13 Jbeta primers characterized the PCR. Using immunoSEQ multiplex PCR, the repertoire was profiled, and TCRdb retains in-frame clones only, with some absent. The sample has about 160,000 clones. The sample taken for sequencing was PBMCs. These receptors were taken from a woman aged 55-69 years in good health and CMV-seronegative.

Here the CDR3 reads CASSLTGKETQYF. CDR3 in DNA: TGTGCCAGCAGCTTGACAGGAAAAGAGACCCAGTACTTC. The V gene is TRBV11-3, the J gene TRBJ2-5; tentatively, D is TRBD1 (6 bases). Germline V lookup: CDR1 SGHNT, CDR2 YENEEA. Trimming pared 3 bases from V and 3 bases from J, leaving 8 bases between. The CDR3 extends over 13 amino acids. The entire variable domain, with the rest obtained from reference TRBV11-3 and TRBJ2-5, is as follows: EAGVVQSPRYKIIEKKQPVAFWCNPISGHNTLYWYLQNLGQGPELLIRYENEEAVDDSQLPKDRFSAERLKGVDSTLKIQPAELGDSAVYLCASSLTGKETQYFGPGTRLLVL.

This chain links TRBV4-1 with TRBJ2-1; possible D gene TRBD2, 6 bases. Trimming shortened V by 3 bases and J by 5 bases, and 14 bases separated the two germline ends. Germline V CDR1 and CDR2: MGHRA, YSYEKL. The CDR3 consists of 15 residues. The CDR3 nucleotides read TGCGCCAGCAGCCAGACTAGGGTTGCCCACAATGAGCAGTTCTTC. Translating gives CASSQTRVAHNEQFF.

This chain connects TRBV6-5 to TRBJ1-6; 9 bases map to TRBD1. The CDR3 loop spans 15 amino acids. Per the germline V gene, CDR1 is MNHEY and CDR2 is SVGAGI. V shed 5 bases, J shed 9 bases, and the junction held 8 bases outside the gene matches. The CDR3, as DNA: TGTGCCAGCAGTCGCCTGACAGGGGGAGGTTCACCCCTCCACTTT. Residues: CASSRLTGGGSPLHF.

The rearrangement uses TRBV9 and TRBJ2-2; 13 nucleotides align to TRBD2. Germline lookup yields CDR1 SGDLS and CDR2 YYNGEE. Germline trimming cut 5 bases from V and 3 bases from J; bases unmatched to any gene: 1. The CDR3 is 15 residues long. Here the CDR3 reads CASRGTSGDTGELFF. The DNA of the CDR3 is TGTGCCAGCAGAGGGACTAGCGGGGACACCGGGGAGCTGTTTTTT. Together with reference TRBV9 and TRBJ2-2, the CDR3 gives the full variable domain: DSGVTQTPKHLITATGQRVTLRCSPRSGDLSVYWYQQSLDQGLQFLIQYYNGEERAKGNILERFSAQQFPDLHSELNLSSLELGDSALYFCASRGTSGDTGELFFGEGSRLTVL.

The chain links TRBV18 to TRBJ2-7; TRBD1 might be the D (6 bases). The CDR3 totals 13 residues. V lost 4 bases and J 6 bases, leaving 13 bases between the germline ends. The germline V gene encodes CDR1 KGHSH and CDR2 LQKENI. The CDR3 sequence is CASSLRTESEQYF. Written as DNA, the CDR3 is TGTGCCAGCTCACTAAGGACAGAATCCGAGCAGTACTTC.

The chain carries TRBV29-1 and TRBJ2-2; TRBD2 matches 11 bases. With 7 bases clipped from V and 5 bases from J, the junction kept 6 bases outside the gene matches. The CDR3 spans 14 residues. Germline loops: CDR1 SQVTM, CDR2 ANQGSEA. The CDR3 here is CSARLAGKTGELFF. The CDR3 DNA reads TGCAGCGCTAGACTAGCGGGGAAAACCGGGGAGCTGTTTTTT.

The genes are TRBV19 and TRBJ2-3, with 8 bases that match TRBD2. Germline V lookup: CDR1 LNHDA, CDR2 SQIVND (reference sequence). The CDR3 has 11 amino acids. Unmatched junction bases numbered 3, after V lost 6 bases and J lost 10 bases. The CDR3 is CASRGLVSQYF. The CDR3 DNA is TGTGCCAGTAGGGGACTAGTCTCGCAGTATTTT.

This rearrangement joins TRBV2 to TRBJ1-4, with TRBD1 identical over 8 bases. Germline CDR1 SNHLY, CDR2 FYNNEI. The V and J ends lost 5 bases and 8 bases, in that order; junction bases with no gene match: 7. The CDR3 has 14 residues. The CDR3 nucleotides read TGTGCCAGCAGTTTCCAGGGGGCAGGGGAAAAACTGTTTTTT. Residues: CASSFQGAGEKLFF. The full variable domain, in which reference TRBV2 and TRBJ1-4 provide the parts outside the CDR3, is EPEVTQTPSHQVTQMGQEVILRCVPISNHLYFYWYRQILGQKVEFLVSFYNNEISEKSEIFDDQFSVERPDGSNFTLKIRSTKLEDSAMYFCASSFQGAGEKLFFGSGTQLSVL.

The rearrangement uses TRBV4-3 and TRBJ2-2; possibly TRBD2 for D (5 bases). The germline CDR1 and CDR2 sequences are LGHNA and YSLEER. The CDR3 contains 14 residues. The V and J ends lost 5 bases and 5 bases respectively, with 12 bases between them. Written as DNA, the CDR3 is TGCGCCAGCAGCGACAAAAGCGGTACCGGGGAGCTGTTTTTT. It specifies CASSDKSGTGELFF.

The chain recombines TRBV29-1 with TRBJ2-2; the D gene is possibly TRBD2 (7 bases). There are 14 residues in the CDR3. V was cut by 5 bases and J by 5 bases, with 15 bases left in between. The germline V gene has CDR1 SQVTM and CDR2 ANQGSEA. CDR3 region: CSVRSGGRTGELFF. CDR3 sequence (DNA): TGCAGCGTTCGATCGGGGGGCCGGACCGGGGAGCTGTTTTTT.

The chain links TRBV5-1 to TRBJ1-1; 7 nucleotides agree with TRBD1. V was pared by 1 base and J by 1 base, with 4 bases of the junction left unmatched. In germline, CDR1 is SGHRS, CDR2 YFSETQ. This CDR3 is 15 amino acids long. DNA of the CDR3: TGCGCCAGCAGCTTGACGGCAGGGGGGAACACTGAAGCTTTCTTT. Translating gives CASSLTAGGNTEAFF.

The CDR3 DNA is TGTGCCAGCAGCCAAGTGTTCCAGGGAGGGGACAAAAACATTCAGTACTTC. Its translation is CASSQVFQGGDKNIQYF. The chain couples TRBV4-2 to TRBJ2-4; TRBD2 aligns across 7 bases. The J segment lost 3 bases and the V segment lost 1 base, leaving 9 bases of the junction unmatched. CDR3 size: 17 residues. Germline V gene lookup returns CDR1 LGHNA and CDR2 YNFKEQ.

This chain uses TRBV18 with TRBJ2-7, with unresolved D. V was shortened by 3 bases and J by 1 base, with 10 bases between the two germline ends. Germline loops: CDR1 KGHSH, CDR2 LQKENI. CDR3 size: 14 residues. CDR3 DNA sequence: TGTGCCAGCTCACCGTCACAGCTGTCCTACGAGCAGTACTTC. It is translated as CASSPSQLSYEQYF.

V gene TRBV5-6 combines with J gene TRBJ1-4; 10 bases agree with TRBD1. The CDR3 is 19 amino acids. Unmatched junction bases numbered 11, after V lost 2 bases and J lost 1 base. Looked up from germline, CDR1 is SGHDT and CDR2 is YYEEEE. As DNA, the CDR3 is TGTGCCAGCAGCTTATTAGGGACAGGGGTGGCGATAACTAATGAAAAACTGTTTTTT. Protein sequence: CASSLLGTGVAITNEKLFF.

This chain connects TRBV7-9 to TRBJ1-1; 8 nucleotides align to TRBD1. The CDR3 is 13 residues long. CDR1 SEHNR and CDR2 FQNEAQ come from the germline V gene (reference sequence). V was pared by 5 bases and J by 7 bases, with 6 bases of the junction left unmatched. The CDR3: CASSLRGQGEAFF. Written as DNA, the CDR3 is TGTGCCAGCAGCCTCAGGGGGCAGGGTGAAGCTTTCTTT.

The chain has TRBV27 and TRBJ1-1; TRBD1 aligns across 9 bases. CDR1 is MNHEY and CDR2 is SMNVEV in the germline V gene (reference sequence). The V gene end was trimmed by 6 bases and the J gene end by 4 bases; junction bases not matched to a gene: 12. The CDR3 totals 16 residues. Written as DNA, the CDR3 is TGTGCCAGCAGCCGCCCACCCGGGACAGGGAGCACTGAAGCTTTCTTT. This translates into CASSRPPGTGSTEAFF.

The chain couples TRBV4-2 to TRBJ1-6; D ambiguous. V lost 0 bases, J lost 11 bases, and 8 bases lay in between. Germline CDR1 reads LGHNA; CDR2 reads YNFKEQ. This CDR3 comprises 13 residues. The CDR3 DNA is TGTGCCAGCAGCCAAGATACGAAGCCACCCCTCCACTTT. Protein product: CASSQDTKPPLHF.

The CDR3: CASSTGQGYGYTF. The CDR3 nucleotides are TGTGCCAGCAGCACGGGACAGGGCTATGGCTACACCTTC. The chain is built from TRBV7-2 and TRBJ1-2, with 9 bases matching TRBD1. From germline, CDR1 is SGHTA and CDR2 FQGNSA. The V gene end was trimmed by 5 bases and the J gene end by 4 bases; junction bases not matched to a gene: 2. The CDR3 totals 13 residues.

The chain is built from TRBV5-1 and TRBJ2-5, with D possibly matching TRBD1 (5 bases). V was pared by 2 bases and J by 1 base, with 12 bases between. Looked up from germline, CDR1 is SGHRS and CDR2 is YFSETQ. CDR3 size: 15 residues. The CDR3 here is CASSFTGPAQETQYF. CDR3 sequence (DNA): TGCGCCAGCAGCTTTACAGGACCAGCCCAAGAGACCCAGTACTTC.

This sequence joins TRBV4-3 and TRBJ1-1; D remains unclear. The V end was cut by 1 base, the J end by 1 base, with 10 bases between. The CDR3 has 15 amino acids. Germline CDR1 is LGHNA and CDR2 is YSLEER. Here the CDR3 DNA reads TGCGCCAGCAGCCAAGGAAGACGGGGGAACACTGAAGCTTTCTTT. Translation gives CASSQGRRGNTEAFF.

For this clone: Other DNA sequences in this sample translate to the same CDR3. CDR3 loop: CASSGLAGSNHEQYF. In DNA, the CDR3 is TGCGCCAGCAGCGGACTAGCGGGGTCTAACCACGAGCAGTACTTC. The chain combines TRBV5-1 with TRBJ2-7, with TRBD2 matching 12 bases. Trimming removed 4 bases from V and 5 bases from J; junction bases left unmatched: 7. The CDR3 totals 15 residues. Looked up from germline, CDR1 is SGHRS and CDR2 is YFSETQ.

The V and J genes are TRBV18 and TRBJ1-6; unclear D gene. V was trimmed by 4 bases and J by 8 bases, leaving 15 bases between them. The CDR3 runs to 15 residues. Germline V lookup: CDR1 KGHSH, CDR2 LQKENI. The CDR3 loop reads CASSRSSYPDSPLHF. The CDR3 DNA is TGTGCCAGCTCACGTAGCAGTTATCCGGATTCACCCCTCCACTTT.

The genes are TRBV10-2 and TRBJ1-3, with a possible D match to TRBD1 (5 bases). The CDR3 runs 19 residues. The germline gives CDR1 WSHSY, CDR2 SAAADI. Trimming took off 0 bases at V and 4 bases at J, with 22 bases between the two ends. CDR3 in amino acids: CASSESEGYEGLLGNTIYF. The CDR3 bases are TGCGCCAGCAGTGAGTCGGAGGGTTATGAGGGGCTCTTGGGAAACACCATATATTTT.

The V call is TRBV10-2, the J call TRBJ1-5; 8 bases match TRBD1. The CDR3 consists of 14 residues. The V gene end was trimmed by 3 bases and the J gene end by 6 bases; junction bases not matched to a gene: 4. The germline V gene has CDR1 WSHSY and CDR2 SAAADI. The CDR3: CASSDLQGGQPQHF. The CDR3 nucleotides read TGCGCCAGCAGTGATCTACAGGGGGGTCAGCCCCAGCATTTT.

The chain is built from TRBV19 and TRBJ2-1, with a tentative D call TRBD1 (5 bases). The CDR3 totals 13 residues. Germline V gene data show CDR1 as LNHDA and CDR2 as SQIVND (reference sequence). The V end was cut by 6 bases, the J end by 7 bases, with 13 bases between. CDR3 nucleotides: TGTGCCAGTAGGCCTTGGGGCGGTAATGAGCAGTTCTTC. Translation gives CASRPWGGNEQFF.

The rearrangement links TRBV19 to TRBJ1-2, with 9 nucleotides matching TRBD1. Trimming cost V 4 bases and J 9 bases; bases outside gene matches: 12. Germline loops: CDR1 LNHDA, CDR2 SQIVND (reference sequence). CDR3 length: 15 residues. The CDR3 loop is CASSKTGGAYPSYTF. The CDR3 region has the DNA TGTGCCAGTAGTAAAACAGGGGGCGCGTACCCCAGCTACACCTTC.

The chain combines TRBV5-5 with TRBJ1-2; TRBD1 agrees at 7 bases. Germline trimming cut 0 bases from V and 1 base from J; bases unmatched to any gene: 0. The CDR3 covers 14 residues. CDR1 SGHKS and CDR2 YYEKEE come from the germline V gene (reference sequence). Here the CDR3 reads CASSLDRGNYGYTF. CDR3 nucleotide sequence: TGTGCCAGCAGCTTGGACAGGGGTAACTATGGCTACACCTTC.

Here the CDR3 reads CASSQERRLDAGELFF. The CDR3 region has the DNA TGCGCCAGCAGCCAAGAAAGGCGGCTAGATGCCGGGGAGCTGTTTTTT. The chain couples TRBV4-1 to TRBJ2-2; no clear D gene. This CDR3 has 16 residues. Trimming pared 0 bases from V and 6 bases from J, leaving 14 bases between. Germline V lookup: CDR1 MGHRA, CDR2 YSYEKL.

The chain combines TRBV5-4 with TRBJ1-2; no definite D call. The germline CDR1 and CDR2 sequences are SGHNT and YYREEE (reference sequence). The CDR3 covers 12 residues. Trimming took off 3 bases at V and 9 bases at J, with 12 bases between the two ends. This CDR3 reads CASSSPLGSYTF. CDR3 in DNA: TGTGCCAGCAGCTCACCCCTAGGTAGCTACACCTTC.

The chain recombines TRBV6-5 with TRBJ2-1; no clear D gene. The CDR3 runs to 13 residues. Trimming shortened V by 1 base and J by 5 bases, and 6 bases separated the two germline ends. Germline lookup yields CDR1 MNHEY and CDR2 SVGAGI. The CDR3 nucleotides are TGTGCCAGCAGTTACTTGGCGGACAATGAGCAGTTCTTC. Encoded protein: CASSYLADNEQFF.